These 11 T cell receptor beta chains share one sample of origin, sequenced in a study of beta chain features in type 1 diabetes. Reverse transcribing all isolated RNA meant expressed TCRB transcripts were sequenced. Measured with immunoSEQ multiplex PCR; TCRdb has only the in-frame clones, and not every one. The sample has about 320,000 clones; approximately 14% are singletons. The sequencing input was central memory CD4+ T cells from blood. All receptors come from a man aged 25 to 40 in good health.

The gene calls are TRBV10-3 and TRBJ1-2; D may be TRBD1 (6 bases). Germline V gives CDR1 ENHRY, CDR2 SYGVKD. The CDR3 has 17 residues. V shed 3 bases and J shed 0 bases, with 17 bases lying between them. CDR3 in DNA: TGTGCCATCAGTGACCAAAGGACAGTACCAGCTAACTATGGCTACACCTTC. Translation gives CAISDQRTVPANYGYTF.

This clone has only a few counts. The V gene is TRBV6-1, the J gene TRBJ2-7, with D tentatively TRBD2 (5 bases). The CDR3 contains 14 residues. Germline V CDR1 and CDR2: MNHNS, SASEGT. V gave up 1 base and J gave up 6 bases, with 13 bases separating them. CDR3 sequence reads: CASSEVASMGEQYV. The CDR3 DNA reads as TGTGCCAGCAGTGAAGTAGCGAGTATGGGCGAGCAGTACGTC.

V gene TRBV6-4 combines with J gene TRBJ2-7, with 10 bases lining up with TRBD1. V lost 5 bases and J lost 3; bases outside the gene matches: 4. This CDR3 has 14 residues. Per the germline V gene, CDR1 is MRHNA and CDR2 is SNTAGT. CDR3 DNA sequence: TGTGCCAGCAGTCGGGGACAGGGGCACTACGAGCAGTACGTC. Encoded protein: CASSRGQGHYEQYV.

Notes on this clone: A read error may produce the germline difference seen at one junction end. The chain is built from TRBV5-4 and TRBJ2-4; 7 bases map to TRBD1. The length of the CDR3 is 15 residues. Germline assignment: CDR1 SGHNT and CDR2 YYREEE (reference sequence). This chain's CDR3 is CASSQNRGAKNIQYF. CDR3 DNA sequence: TGCGCCAGCAGCCAAAACAGGGGAGCCAAAAACATTCAGTACTTC.

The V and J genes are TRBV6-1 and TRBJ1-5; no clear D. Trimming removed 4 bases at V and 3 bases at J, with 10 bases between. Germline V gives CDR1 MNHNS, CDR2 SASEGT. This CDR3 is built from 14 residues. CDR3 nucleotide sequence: TGTGCCAGCAGTGGGTTGAACCACAATCAGCCCCAGCATTTT. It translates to CASSGLNHNQPQHF.

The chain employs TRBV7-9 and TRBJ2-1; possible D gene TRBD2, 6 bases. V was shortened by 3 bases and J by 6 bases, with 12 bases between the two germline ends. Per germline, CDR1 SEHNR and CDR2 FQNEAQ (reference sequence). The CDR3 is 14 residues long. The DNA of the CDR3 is TGTGCCAGCAGCTTGGGGGGAGCAATCAATGAGCAGTTCTTC. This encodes CASSLGGAINEQFF. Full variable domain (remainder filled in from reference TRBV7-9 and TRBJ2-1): DTGVSQNPRHKITKRGQNVTFRCDPISEHNRLYWYRQTLGQGPEFLTYFQNEAQLEKSRLLSDRFSAERPKGSFSTLEIQRTEQGDSAMYLCASSLGGAINEQFFGPGTRLTVL.

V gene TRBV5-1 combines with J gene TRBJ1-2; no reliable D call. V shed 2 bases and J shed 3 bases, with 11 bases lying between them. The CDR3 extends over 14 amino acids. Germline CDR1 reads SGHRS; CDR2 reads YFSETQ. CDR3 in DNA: TGCGCCAGCAGCTTAGGGCAGGTTGACTATGGCTACACCTTC. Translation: CASSLGQVDYGYTF.

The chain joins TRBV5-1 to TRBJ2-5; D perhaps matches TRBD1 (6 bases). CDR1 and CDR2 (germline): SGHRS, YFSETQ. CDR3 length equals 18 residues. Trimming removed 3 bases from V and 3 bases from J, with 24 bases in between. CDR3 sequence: CASSSSPTGFSVKETQYF. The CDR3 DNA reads TGCGCCAGCAGCTCAAGCCCTACAGGGTTCTCGGTGAAAGAGACCCAGTACTTC.

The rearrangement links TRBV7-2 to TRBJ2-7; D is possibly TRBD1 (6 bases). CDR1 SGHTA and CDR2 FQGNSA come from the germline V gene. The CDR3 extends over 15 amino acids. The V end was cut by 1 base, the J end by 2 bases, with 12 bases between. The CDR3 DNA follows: TGTGCCAGCAGCTTAGACGGAGCAGGGGCCTACGAGCAGTACTTC. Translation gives CASSLDGAGAYEQYF. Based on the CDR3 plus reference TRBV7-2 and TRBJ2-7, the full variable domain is GAGVSQSPSNKVTEKGKDVELRCDPISGHTALYWYRQSLGQGLEFLIYFQGNSAPDKSGLPSDRFSAERTGGSVSTLTIQRTQQEDSAVYLCASSLDGAGAYEQYFGPGTRLTVT.

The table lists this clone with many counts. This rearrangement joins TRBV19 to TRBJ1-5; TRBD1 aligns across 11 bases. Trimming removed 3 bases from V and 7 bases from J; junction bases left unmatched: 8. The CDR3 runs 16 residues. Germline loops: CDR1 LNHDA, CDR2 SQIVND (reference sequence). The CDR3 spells CASSIRTGGAGQPQHF. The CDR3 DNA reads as TGTGCCAGTAGTATTCGGACAGGGGGCGCTGGACAGCCCCAGCATTTT.

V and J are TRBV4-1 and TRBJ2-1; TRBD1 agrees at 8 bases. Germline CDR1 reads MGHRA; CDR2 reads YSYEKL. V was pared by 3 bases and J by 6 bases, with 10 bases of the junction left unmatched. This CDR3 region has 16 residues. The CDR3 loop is CASSQVRAGGINEQFF. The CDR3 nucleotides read TGCGCCAGCAGCCAGGTTAGGGCAGGGGGCATCAATGAGCAGTTCTTC.